This T cell receptor (beta chain) was retrieved from a study of regulatory T cells in long-lasting Graves disease (dated by TCRdb to about 2021). Some background on the complete study: To count as having persistent Graves' disease, a patient had to have received antithyroid drug treatment for over 5 years with TSH receptor autoantibodies remaining persistently positive. This study used TCR sequencing and RNA sequencing of peripheral blood to compare persistent Graves' disease patients against newly diagnosed Graves' disease patients. The study was conducted in China and was registered as a clinical trial. TCR sequencing covered some 13 persistent and roughly 20 newly diagnosed Graves' disease patients, approximately 33 samples in total. In the clinical cohort, patients with persistent Graves' disease had used antithyroid drugs for an average of roughly ten years. Here is what the overall study found, with its caveats: Compared with newly diagnosed patients, persistent Graves' disease patients had lower TCR Shannon entropy and fewer highly expanded clones, which suggests clonal expansion. A larger number of public clonotypes was shared among persistent patients (fewer than 3,000) than among newly diagnosed patients (approximately 1,000). The authors acknowledged the small sample size as a limitation that may reduce accuracy. Sequencing and analysis were restricted to the TCR beta chain. Because the primary lesion, thyroid tissue, could not be accessed, the study looked at peripheral blood alone.

The protocol used for the library was multiplex PCR. Instrument on record: Illumina HiSeq 4000. To build TCR beta libraries, CDR3 regions were amplified by Arm-PCR using iRepertoire HTBI primers. Before sequencing, the PCR products underwent gel purification. The published analysis was carried out like this. Gene usage analysis of CDR3 amino acid clonotypes relied on the roughly 67 TRBV and about 15 TRBJ segments identified across samples. COPE and FqMerger were used to merge filtered high-quality paired reads into contigs. BLAST was used to align contigs to IMGT TRBV, TRBD and TRBJ reference genes, with CDR3 defined following IMGT. Any clonotype with a frequency above 0.1% was classified as a highly expanded clone. Repertoire diversity was measured by Shannon entropy, and V-J evenness by the Gini coefficient. A clonotype was considered public if more than one individual shared it. TCRdb reprocessed the public reads (quality trimming at Q25 with fastp, clone calling with MiXCR) and kept in-frame beta chains. Each CDR3 protein appears once, grouped with its most common genes and DNA. It is TCRdb's table, rather than the study itself, that gives the V and J calls and clone size. Here the sample has approximately 690,000 distinct CDR3 sequences; about 30% occur a single time. 42% of the sample comes from the top ten.

The time point tag for this specimen amounts to: persistent/refractory GD, antithyroid drugs over 5 years with positive TRAb. RNA was extracted from PBMCs in TRIzol for both TCR sequencing and RNA sequencing. The diagnosis of Graves' disease was made according to American Thyroid Association guidelines. Patients were recruited from an endocrinology department in Xi'an, China. From each patient, approximately 10 milliliters of peripheral blood was collected into an EDTA anticoagulant tube. Ficoll Paque Plus density gradient separation was used to isolate PBMCs, and no further T cell sorting was done. An Agilent 2100 Bioanalyzer and agarose gel were used to assess RNA quality, and a NanoDrop 2000 was used to measure RNA concentration. Comment on this clonotype: The antigen this receptor binds is unknown. No much larger clone exists at a distance of one base, and base qualities are not known.

The receptor comes from a female donor with Graves disease. Sequences were derived from peripheral blood mononuclear cells (PBMCs), sampled when the disease was refractory, from a patient treated with antithyroid drugs.

The CDR3 loop reads CASSETSGAGYEQYF. The DNA sequence follows: TGTGCCAGCAGCGAGACTAGCGGAGCGGGCTACGAGCAGTACTTC. Recombination linked TRBV13 to TRBJ2-7, and TRBD2 aligns with 9 junction nucleotides. From its cysteine to its phenylalanine, the CDR3 spans 15 amino acids. The only DNA kept is the CDR3, 45 bases in frame from the first base. The germline V end is reduced by 5 bases and the J end by 3 bases; junction bases left unmatched: 8. CDR1 and CDR2 were assigned from the germline V gene (reference sequence) as PRHDT and FYEKMQ. The full variable domain, completed from the reference TRBV13 and TRBJ2-7 proteins outside the CDR3, reads AAGVIQSPRHLIKEKRETATLKCYPIPRHDTVYWYQQGPGQDPQFLISFYEKMQSDKGSIPDRFSAQQFSDYHSELNMSSLELGDSALYFCASSETSGAGYEQYFGPGTRLTVT.